This is a list of T cell receptor beta chains from one sample in a study of beta chain features in type 1 diabetes. TCRdb's table, derived via immunoSEQ multiplex PCR, lists solely in-frame clones and lacks some. The sample holds some 370,000 clones, around 10% seen once. The source material was central memory CD4+ T cells from blood. The receptor source for this set is a man aged 25 to 45 with type 1 diabetes. CDR3s include the opening cysteine and the closing phenylalanine or tryptophan. The D gene is left open where the match is weak.

>TRBV7-2|TRBD1|TRBJ2-7
CASSLPGQVQYF
>TRBV19|TRBD1|TRBJ1-1
CASSLWTGFFGNTEAFF
>TRBV4-2|TRBD2|TRBJ2-3
CASSLGSGASTDTQYF
>TRBV29-1|TRBD1|TRBJ1-1
CSGGKQGMGTEAFF
>TRBV5-4|.|TRBJ1-2
CASSWTFEGSYGYTF
>TRBV7-7|.|TRBJ2-5
CASSLTVRAQETQYF
>TRBV7-9|TRBD2|TRBJ2-7
CASSPGLAGGYEQYF
>TRBV27|TRBD1|TRBJ1-3
CASSLSGQAISGNTIYF
>TRBV14|.|TRBJ1-2
CASSQGADYGYTF
>TRBV28|.|TRBJ1-2
CASSLLDVQSTYGYTF
>TRBV28|.|TRBJ1-3
CASGSQGSGNTIYF
>TRBV7-3|.|TRBJ2-1
CASSLVAGSSYNEQFF
>TRBV28|TRBD2|TRBJ2-4
CASNMGGAKNIQYF
>TRBV7-2|.|TRBJ2-1
CASSLASDYNEQFF
>TRBV27|.|TRBJ1-1
CASSPLGGDTVLAAFF
>TRBV30|TRBD1|TRBJ2-7
CAWSPPGTVLYEQYF
>TRBV2|.|TRBJ2-7
CASTYAGNEQYF
>TRBV19|TRBD1|TRBJ2-6
CASSTPTGIASGANVLTF
>TRBV27|.|TRBJ1-5
CASSPLIDSNQPQHF
>TRBV7-2|TRBD2|TRBJ2-1
CASSPPPGSGRPNEQFF
>TRBV7-2|.|TRBJ2-7
CASSFGSGAYEQYF
>TRBV7-3|TRBD1|TRBJ1-3
CASSLTGGSGNTIYF